A single sample gave rise to the 25 T cell receptor beta chains below, sequenced in a study of cytomegalovirus exposure and HLA in healthy donors. PCR involved 60 Vbeta and 13 Jbeta primers. Only in-frame clones appear in the TCRdb table, and some are missing; sequencing was by immunoSEQ multiplex PCR. The profile shows about 120,000 clones, about 75% of them singletons. Sequencing input: PBMCs. These receptors were collected from a woman between 40 and 55 years old in good health and CMV-seropositive.

V usage is TRBV5-1 and J usage is TRBJ2-1; TRBD2 agrees at 12 bases. The CDR3 length is 17 residues. Germline CDR1 is SGHRS and CDR2 is YFSETQ. V shed 3 bases and J 6 bases; nucleotides not matched to a gene: 10. Written as DNA, the CDR3 is TGCGCCAGCAGCTCGATTCTACCGACTAGCGGGAGCAATGAGCAGTTCTTC. This codes for CASSSILPTSGSNEQFF.

The chain uses TRBV18 and TRBJ2-7, with a weak D call TRBD1 (6 bases). This CDR3 comprises 13 residues. With 5 bases removed from V and 3 bases from J, the gap between germline ends came to 11 bases. Germline V gene data show CDR1 as KGHSH and CDR2 as LQKENI. CDR3 region: CASSIGTSYEQYF. DNA of the CDR3: TGTGCCAGCTCAATAGGGACAAGCTACGAGCAGTACTTC.

The rearrangement uses TRBV4-3 and TRBJ2-7; 9 positions match TRBD1. Germline assignment: CDR1 LGHNA and CDR2 YSLEER. CDR3 length: 15 amino acids. V lost 0 bases to trimming and J lost 3 bases; unmatched junction nucleotides: 3. The DNA for the CDR3 is TGCGCCAGCAGCCAAGACTGGACAGGGGTCTACGAGCAGTACTTC. It specifies CASSQDWTGVYEQYF.

The chain employs TRBV6-5 and TRBJ2-1, with TRBD2 matching over 8 bases. This CDR3 has 15 amino acids. Per germline, CDR1 MNHEY and CDR2 SVGAGI. V lost 5 bases and J lost 12; bases outside the gene matches: 15. The CDR3 sequence: CASSQTGLASILQFF. The CDR3 DNA follows: TGTGCCAGCAGTCAAACCGGACTAGCCTCCATCTTGCAGTTCTTC.

The chain couples TRBV19 to TRBJ2-7; 7 bases fit TRBD1. The ends lost 4 bases at V and 3 bases at J; junction bases unmatched: 15. Germline CDR1 LNHDA, CDR2 SQIVND (reference sequence). The CDR3 totals 17 residues. CDR3 in amino acids: CASSTSTRQGEYYEQYF. As DNA, the CDR3 is TGTGCCAGTAGTACCTCCACCCGCCAGGGGGAATACTACGAGCAGTACTTC.

V gene TRBV10-3 combines with J gene TRBJ2-2; a possible D gene is TRBD1 (5 bases). The CDR3 loop spans 16 amino acids. The V end lost 8 bases, the J end lost 5 bases, and 21 bases lay between the germline ends. Germline V gene data show CDR1 as ENHRY and CDR2 as SYGVKD. CDR3 in DNA: TGTGCCATCGGGCCCCCGGGTAGGCAGGGAACCGGGGAGCTGTTTTTT. This translates into CAIGPPGRQGTGELFF.

This rearrangement joins TRBV30 to TRBJ2-7; D possibly corresponds to TRBD1 (7 bases). V lost 2 bases to trimming and J lost 2 bases, with 13 bases between them. In germline, CDR1 is GTSNPN, CDR2 SVGIG (reference sequence). The CDR3 length is 14 residues. The CDR3 DNA follows: TGTGCCTGGAGTCGGGGGCAGGGGGCCTACGAGCAGTACTTC. This gives the protein CAWSRGQGAYEQYF.

This chain connects TRBV4-1 to TRBJ2-2, with 8 positions matching TRBD1. V lost 4 bases and J lost 6; bases outside the gene matches: 7. The CDR3 is 15 amino acids. The germline CDR1 and CDR2 sequences are MGHRA and YSYEKL. The CDR3 spells CASSLGSGGPGELFF. DNA for the CDR3: TGCGCCAGCAGCCTAGGGTCAGGGGGCCCCGGGGAGCTGTTTTTT.

The V gene is TRBV7-2, the J gene TRBJ1-1; 8 nucleotides match TRBD1. This CDR3 is 13 amino acids long. Germline assignment: CDR1 SGHTA and CDR2 FQGNSA. The V gene end was trimmed by 5 bases and the J gene end by 7 bases; junction bases not matched to a gene: 6. The CDR3 loop reads CASSLGQAFEAFF. The CDR3 DNA is TGTGCCAGCAGCCTGGGACAGGCGTTTGAAGCTTTCTTT.

In this sample, this clone turned up once. The rearrangement links TRBV15 to TRBJ2-7, with 8 bases fitting TRBD2. The CDR3 runs to 13 residues. The J segment lost 2 bases and the V segment lost 8 bases, leaving 5 bases of the junction unmatched. CDR1 and CDR2 from the germline V gene are LNHNV and YYDKDF (reference sequence). CDR3: CATRSGIAYEQYF. For the CDR3, the DNA is TGTGCCACCCGTAGCGGGATCGCCTACGAGCAGTACTTC.

The CDR3 loop is CASSPGQGYSPLHF. DNA of the CDR3: TGCGCCAGCAGCCCGGGACAGGGCTATTCACCCCTCCACTTT. The chain joins TRBV5-1 to TRBJ1-6, with 9 bases lining up with TRBD1. The CDR3 has 14 residues. Looked up from germline, CDR1 is SGHRS and CDR2 is YFSETQ. V trimming: 4 bases; J trimming: 8 bases; junction bases outside the gene matches: 4.

This clone was seen a few times. J is TRBJ1-3 and V is TRBV6-4, with no clear D. The V and J ends lost 1 base and 0 bases respectively, with 10 bases between them. CDR1 and CDR2 from the germline V gene are MRHNA and SNTAGT. This CDR3 spans 16 amino acids. The CDR3: CASSDFGVSSGNTIYF. CDR3 in DNA: TGTGCCAGCAGTGACTTCGGGGTTAGCTCTGGAAACACCATATATTTT.

This rearrangement joins TRBV29-1 to TRBJ1-3; 8 bases match TRBD1. Germline trimming cut 6 bases from V and 0 bases from J; bases unmatched to any gene: 7. The CDR3 is made up of 15 amino acids. From germline, CDR1 is SQVTM and CDR2 ANQGSEA. The CDR3 here is CSVTGGISSGNTIYF. The CDR3 bases are TGCAGCGTCACAGGGGGAATCAGCTCTGGAAACACCATATATTTT.

The chain links TRBV15 to TRBJ2-1; 7 nucleotides match TRBD1. CDR3 length: 13 amino acids. The J segment lost 5 bases and the V segment lost 4 bases, leaving 2 bases of the junction unmatched. Germline assignment: CDR1 LNHNV and CDR2 YYDKDF (reference sequence). CDR3 in DNA: TGTGCCACCAGCATCGGGACAGACAATGAGCAGTTCTTC. Protein sequence: CATSIGTDNEQFF.

The rearrangement links TRBV4-2 to TRBJ1-5; D is perhaps TRBD1 (6 bases). Germline lookup yields CDR1 LGHNA and CDR2 YNFKEQ. CDR3 size: 17 residues. V lost 0 bases, J lost 8 bases, and 20 bases lay in between. The DNA for the CDR3 is TGTGCCAGCAGCCAAGAGTGGGGTCGGGGGGCTAGGGAGCCCCAGCATTTT. Translating it yields CASSQEWGRGAREPQHF.

This chain connects TRBV7-2 to TRBJ2-5; 12 bases line up with TRBD2. The CDR3 is 15 residues long. The J segment lost 5 bases and the V segment lost 5 bases, leaving 6 bases of the junction unmatched. The germline V gene encodes CDR1 SGHTA and CDR2 FQGNSA. The CDR3 protein is CASSPLAGGLETQYF. CDR3 nucleotides: TGTGCCAGCAGCCCCCTAGCGGGGGGGCTTGAGACCCAGTACTTC.

The chain joins TRBV9 to TRBJ2-5; the D gene is possibly TRBD1 (5 bases). The V and J ends lost 3 bases and 2 bases respectively, with 11 bases between them. This CDR3 spans 14 amino acids. Germline lookup yields CDR1 SGDLS and CDR2 YYNGEE. The chain's CDR3 is CASSALTEQETQYF. CDR3 bases: TGTGCCAGCAGCGCCTTGACAGAACAAGAGACCCAGTACTTC.

The chain's CDR3 is CAINWSSGGTSTDTQYF. As DNA, the CDR3 is TGTGCCATCAATTGGTCTAGCGGGGGTACTAGCACAGATACGCAGTATTTT. The chain links TRBV10-3 to TRBJ2-3, with 10 bases aligning to TRBD2. The CDR3 totals 17 residues. The germline gives CDR1 ENHRY, CDR2 SYGVKD. V shed 7 bases, J shed 0 bases, and the junction held 10 bases outside the gene matches.

The gene calls are TRBV7-2 and TRBJ1-4; 9 nucleotides line up with TRBD1. Germline V lookup: CDR1 SGHTA, CDR2 FQGNSA. Trimming at V came to 6 bases and at J to 7 bases, leaving 3 bases not matched to a gene. The CDR3 loop spans 13 amino acids. The CDR3 DNA sequence: TGTGCCAGCAGTGGACAGGGGATTGAAAAACTGTTTTTT. Encoded protein: CASSGQGIEKLFF.

This rearrangement joins TRBV9 to TRBJ2-1; 9 nucleotides match TRBD2. The J segment lost 6 bases and the V segment lost 3 bases, leaving 4 bases of the junction unmatched. In germline, CDR1 is SGDLS, CDR2 YYNGEE. This CDR3 has 14 amino acids. The CDR3 region is CASSAGTSPNEQFF. The CDR3 nucleotides read TGTGCCAGCAGCGCTGGGACTAGCCCCAATGAGCAGTTCTTC.

The V gene is TRBV4-3, the J gene TRBJ1-6; D is ambiguous. Trimming stripped 4 bases from V and 0 bases from J, with 19 bases between. Germline loops: CDR1 LGHNA, CDR2 YSLEER. The length of the CDR3 is 19 residues. CDR3 nucleotide sequence: TGCGCCAGCAGCCCAAGGGCAGCGGTTAGGAGCTCCTATAATTCACCCCTCCACTTT. Protein: CASSPRAAVRSSYNSPLHF.

J is TRBJ2-2 and V is TRBV4-3; D not certain. With 0 bases removed from V and 2 bases from J, the gap between germline ends came to 7 bases. Germline CDR1 reads LGHNA; CDR2 reads YSLEER. CDR3 length: 15 residues. As DNA, the CDR3 is TGCGCCAGCAGCCAAGAAACTTATAACACCGGGGAGCTGTTTTTT. Translation: CASSQETYNTGELFF.

V usage is TRBV27 and J usage is TRBJ2-1, with 11 bases identical to TRBD2. CDR3 length: 14 amino acids. Germline values: CDR1 MNHEY, CDR2 SMNVEV (reference sequence). Losses at the gene ends were 6 bases for V and 6 bases for J; bases not matched to a gene: 4. The CDR3 nucleotides read TGTGCCAGCAGACGACTAGCGGGGCCCAATGAGCAGTTCTTC. It encodes CASRRLAGPNEQFF.

In this sample, this clone turned up a few times. The DNA for the CDR3 is TGTGCCAGCAAATTCGGGACAGGGGGTAGCGAGCAGTACTTC. Amino acid sequence: CASKFGTGGSEQYF. This chain uses TRBV27 with TRBJ2-7; 11 bases fit TRBD1. Germline CDR1 reads MNHEY; CDR2 reads SMNVEV (reference sequence). CDR3 length: 14 residues. The trim removed 7 bases at V and 6 bases at J, leaving 8 bases unmatched.

This chain joins TRBV20-1 and TRBJ2-1; possible D gene TRBD1, 5 bases. This CDR3 has 10 residues. The V and J ends lost 5 bases and 10 bases respectively, with 9 bases between them. The germline CDR1 and CDR2 sequences are DFQATT and SNEGSKA (reference sequence). The CDR3 sequence: CSAPQGEQFF. The CDR3, as DNA: TGCAGTGCTCCCCAGGGAGAGCAGTTCTTC.